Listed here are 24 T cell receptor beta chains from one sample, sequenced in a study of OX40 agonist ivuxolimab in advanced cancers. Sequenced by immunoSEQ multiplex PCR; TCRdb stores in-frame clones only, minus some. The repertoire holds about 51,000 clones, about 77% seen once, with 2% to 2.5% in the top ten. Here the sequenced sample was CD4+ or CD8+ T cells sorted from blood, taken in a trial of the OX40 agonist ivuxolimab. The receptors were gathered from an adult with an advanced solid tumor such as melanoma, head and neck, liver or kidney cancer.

CDR3 sequence reads: CASSFTGADYGYTF. CDR3 nucleotide sequence: TGTGCCAGCAGTTTTACCGGGGCGGACTATGGCTACACCTTC. V is TRBV28 and J is TRBJ1-2; the D gene is possibly TRBD1 (5 bases). The V gene's germline CDR1 is MDHEN and CDR2 SYDVKM. With 3 bases removed from V and 3 bases from J, the gap between germline ends came to 11 bases. The CDR3 totals 14 residues.

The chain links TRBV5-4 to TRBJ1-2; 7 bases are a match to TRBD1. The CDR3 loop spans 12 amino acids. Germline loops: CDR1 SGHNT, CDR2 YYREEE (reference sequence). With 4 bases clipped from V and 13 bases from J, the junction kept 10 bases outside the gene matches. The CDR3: CASSKTGLRGTF. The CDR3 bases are TGTGCCAGCAGCAAGACAGGGCTTAGAGGCACCTTC.

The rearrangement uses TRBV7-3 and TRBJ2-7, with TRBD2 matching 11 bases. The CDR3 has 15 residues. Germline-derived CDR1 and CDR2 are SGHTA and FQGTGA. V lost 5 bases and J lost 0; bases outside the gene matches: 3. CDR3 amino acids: CASSPGTSGSYEQYF. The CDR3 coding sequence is TGTGCCAGCAGCCCTGGGACTAGCGGCTCCTACGAGCAGTACTTC.

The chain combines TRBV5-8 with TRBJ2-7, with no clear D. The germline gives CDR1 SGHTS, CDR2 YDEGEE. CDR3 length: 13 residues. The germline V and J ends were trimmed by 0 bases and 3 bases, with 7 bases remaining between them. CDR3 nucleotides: TGTGCCAGCAGCTTGGACCTGGACTACGAGCAGTACTTC. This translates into CASSLDLDYEQYF.

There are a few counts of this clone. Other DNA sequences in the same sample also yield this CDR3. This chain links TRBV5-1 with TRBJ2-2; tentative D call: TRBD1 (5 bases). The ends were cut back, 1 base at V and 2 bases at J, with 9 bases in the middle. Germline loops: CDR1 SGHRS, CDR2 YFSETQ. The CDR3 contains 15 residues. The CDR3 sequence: CASSLSQGNTGELFF. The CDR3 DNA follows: TGCGCCAGCAGCTTGTCCCAGGGAAACACCGGGGAGCTGTTTTTT.

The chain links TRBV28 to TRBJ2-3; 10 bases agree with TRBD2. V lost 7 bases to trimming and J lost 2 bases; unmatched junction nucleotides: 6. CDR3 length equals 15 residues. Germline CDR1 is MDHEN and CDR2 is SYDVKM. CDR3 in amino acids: CASTLAGVHTDTQYF. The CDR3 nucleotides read TGTGCCAGCACCCTAGCGGGGGTTCACACAGATACGCAGTATTTT. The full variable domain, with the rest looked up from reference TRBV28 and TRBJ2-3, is DVKVTQSSRYLVKRTGEKVFLECVQDMDHENMFWYRQDPGLGLRLIYFSYDVKMKEKGDIPEGYSVSREKKERFSLILESASTNQTSMYLCASTLAGVHTDTQYFGPGTRLTVL.

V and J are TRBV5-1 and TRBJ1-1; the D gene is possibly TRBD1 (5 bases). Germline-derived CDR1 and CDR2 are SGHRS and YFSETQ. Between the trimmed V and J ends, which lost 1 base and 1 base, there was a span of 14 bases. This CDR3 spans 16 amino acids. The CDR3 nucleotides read TGCGCCAGCAGCTTGCTTCCAGGGCGGGGGAACACTGAAGCTTTCTTT. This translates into CASSLLPGRGNTEAFF.

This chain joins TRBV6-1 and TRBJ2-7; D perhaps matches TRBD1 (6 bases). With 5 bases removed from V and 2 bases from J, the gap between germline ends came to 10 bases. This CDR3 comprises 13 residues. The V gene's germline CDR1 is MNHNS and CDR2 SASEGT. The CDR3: CASSREGAYEQYF. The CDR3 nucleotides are TGTGCCAGCAGTCGCGAGGGGGCCTACGAGCAGTACTTC.

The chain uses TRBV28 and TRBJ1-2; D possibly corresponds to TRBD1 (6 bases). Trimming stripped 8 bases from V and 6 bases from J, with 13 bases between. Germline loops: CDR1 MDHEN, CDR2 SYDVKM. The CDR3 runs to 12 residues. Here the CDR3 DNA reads TGTGCCAGCGGAAACAGGGTTAATGGCTACACCTTC. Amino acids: CASGNRVNGYTF.

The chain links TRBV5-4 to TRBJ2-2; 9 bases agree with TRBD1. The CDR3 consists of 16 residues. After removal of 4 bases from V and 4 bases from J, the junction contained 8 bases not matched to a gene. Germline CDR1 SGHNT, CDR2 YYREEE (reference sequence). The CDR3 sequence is CASSKGQGQFTGELFF. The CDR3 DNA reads TGTGCCAGCAGCAAGGGACAGGGACAATTCACCGGGGAGCTGTTTTTT.

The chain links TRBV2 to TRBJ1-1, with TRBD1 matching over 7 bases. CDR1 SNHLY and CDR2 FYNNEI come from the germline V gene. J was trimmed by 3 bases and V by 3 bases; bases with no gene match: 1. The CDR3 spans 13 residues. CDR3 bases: TGTGCCAGCAGTGAGACAGGGTACACTGAAGCTTTCTTT. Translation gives CASSETGYTEAFF.

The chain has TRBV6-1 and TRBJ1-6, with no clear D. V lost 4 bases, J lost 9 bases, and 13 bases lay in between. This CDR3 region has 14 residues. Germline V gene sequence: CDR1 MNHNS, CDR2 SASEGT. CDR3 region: CASSGLLMSSPLHF. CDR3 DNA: TGTGCCAGCAGTGGACTCTTAATGAGTTCACCCCTCCACTTT.

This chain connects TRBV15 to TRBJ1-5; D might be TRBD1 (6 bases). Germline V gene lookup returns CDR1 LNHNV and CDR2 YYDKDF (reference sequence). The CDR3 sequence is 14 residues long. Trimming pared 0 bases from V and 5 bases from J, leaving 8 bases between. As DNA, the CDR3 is TGTGCCACCAGCAGAGAGGAGGGGGATCAGCCCCAGCATTTT. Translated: CATSREEGDQPQHF.

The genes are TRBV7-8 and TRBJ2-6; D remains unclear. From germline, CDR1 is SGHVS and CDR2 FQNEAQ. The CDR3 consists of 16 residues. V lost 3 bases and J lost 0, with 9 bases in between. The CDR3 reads CASSLTGRSGANVLTF. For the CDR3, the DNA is TGTGCCAGCAGCTTGACTGGGCGCTCTGGGGCCAACGTCCTGACTTTC. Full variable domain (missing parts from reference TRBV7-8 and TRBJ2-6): GAGVSQSPRYKVAKRGQDVALRCDPISGHVSLFWYQQALGQGPEFLTYFQNEAQLDKSGLPSDRFFAERPEGSVSTLKIQRTQQEDSAVYLCASSLTGRSGANVLTFGAGSRLTVL.

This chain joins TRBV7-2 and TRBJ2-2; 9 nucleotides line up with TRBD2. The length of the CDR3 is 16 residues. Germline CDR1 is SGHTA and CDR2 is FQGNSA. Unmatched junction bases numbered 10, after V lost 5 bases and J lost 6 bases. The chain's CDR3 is CASSLSGAGGPGELFF. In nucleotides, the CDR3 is TGTGCCAGCAGCCTGTCGGGGGCGGGAGGGCCCGGGGAGCTGTTTTTT.

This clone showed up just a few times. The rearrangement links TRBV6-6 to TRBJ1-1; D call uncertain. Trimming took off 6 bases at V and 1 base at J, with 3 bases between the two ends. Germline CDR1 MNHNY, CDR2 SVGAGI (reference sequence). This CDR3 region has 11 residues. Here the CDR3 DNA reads TGTGCCAGCAGCAAGAACACTGAAGCTTTCTTT. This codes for CASSKNTEAFF.

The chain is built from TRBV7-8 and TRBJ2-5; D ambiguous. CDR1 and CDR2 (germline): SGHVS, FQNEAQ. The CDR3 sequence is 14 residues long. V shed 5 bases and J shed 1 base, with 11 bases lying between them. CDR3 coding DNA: TGTGCCAGCAGCCGACCAGGTCCCCAAGAGACCCAGTACTTC. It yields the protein CASSRPGPQETQYF.

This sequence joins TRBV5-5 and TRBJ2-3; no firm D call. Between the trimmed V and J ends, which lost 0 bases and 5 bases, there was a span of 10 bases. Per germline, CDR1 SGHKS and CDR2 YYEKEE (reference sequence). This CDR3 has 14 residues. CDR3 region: CASSLALTQDTQYF. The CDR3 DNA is TGTGCCAGCAGCTTGGCCCTAACACAAGATACGCAGTATTTT. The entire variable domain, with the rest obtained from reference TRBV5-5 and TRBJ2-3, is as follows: DAGVTQSPTHLIKTRGQQVTLRCSPISGHKSVSWYQQVLGQGPQFIFQYYEKEERGRGNFPDRFSARQFPNYSSELNVNALLLGDSALYLCASSLALTQDTQYFGPGTRLTVL.

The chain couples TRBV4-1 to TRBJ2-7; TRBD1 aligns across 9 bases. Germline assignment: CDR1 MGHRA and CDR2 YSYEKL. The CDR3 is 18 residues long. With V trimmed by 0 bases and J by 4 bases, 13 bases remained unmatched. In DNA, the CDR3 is TGCGCCAGCAGCCAAGATCCACAGGGGGCACAGAGTGATTACGAGCAGTACTTC. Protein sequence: CASSQDPQGAQSDYEQYF.

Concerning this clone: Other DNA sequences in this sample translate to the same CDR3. The CDR3 protein is CASSLLGDYEQYF. In DNA, the CDR3 is TGCGCCAGCAGCTTGCTAGGAGACTACGAGCAGTACTTC. The J gene is TRBJ2-7, the V gene TRBV5-1; D remains unclear. V dropped 1 base and J dropped 3 bases, with 8 bases sitting between them. CDR3 length equals 13 residues. The germline V gene has CDR1 SGHRS and CDR2 YFSETQ.

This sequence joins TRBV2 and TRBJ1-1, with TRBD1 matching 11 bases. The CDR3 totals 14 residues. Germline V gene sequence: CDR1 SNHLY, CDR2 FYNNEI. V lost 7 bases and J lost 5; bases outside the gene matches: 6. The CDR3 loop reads CASTIGTGGTEAFF. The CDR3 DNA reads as TGTGCCAGCACCATAGGGACAGGGGGTACTGAAGCTTTCTTT. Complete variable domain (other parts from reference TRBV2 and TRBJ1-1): EPEVTQTPSHQVTQMGQEVILRCVPISNHLYFYWYRQILGQKVEFLVSFYNNEISEKSEIFDDQFSVERPDGSNFTLKIRSTKLEDSAMYFCASTIGTGGTEAFFGQGTRLTVV.

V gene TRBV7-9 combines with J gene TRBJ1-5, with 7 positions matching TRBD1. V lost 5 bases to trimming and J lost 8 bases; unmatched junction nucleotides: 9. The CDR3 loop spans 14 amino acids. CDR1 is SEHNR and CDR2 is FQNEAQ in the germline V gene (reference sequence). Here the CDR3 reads CASSPRQGGEPQHF. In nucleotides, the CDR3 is TGTGCCAGCAGCCCCCGACAGGGAGGCGAGCCCCAGCATTTT.

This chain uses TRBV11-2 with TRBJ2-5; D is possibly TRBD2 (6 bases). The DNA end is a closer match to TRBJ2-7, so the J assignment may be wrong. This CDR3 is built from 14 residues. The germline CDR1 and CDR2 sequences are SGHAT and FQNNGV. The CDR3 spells CASSLGSGTYEQYF. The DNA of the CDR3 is TGTGCCAGCAGCTTAGGTAGCGGTACCTACGAGCAGTACTTC.

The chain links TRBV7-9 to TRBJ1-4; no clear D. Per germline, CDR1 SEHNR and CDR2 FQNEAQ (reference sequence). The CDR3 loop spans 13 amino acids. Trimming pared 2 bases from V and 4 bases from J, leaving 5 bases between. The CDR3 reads CASSLSVNEKLFF. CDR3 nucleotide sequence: TGTGCCAGCAGCTTATCCGTTAATGAAAAACTGTTTTTT.